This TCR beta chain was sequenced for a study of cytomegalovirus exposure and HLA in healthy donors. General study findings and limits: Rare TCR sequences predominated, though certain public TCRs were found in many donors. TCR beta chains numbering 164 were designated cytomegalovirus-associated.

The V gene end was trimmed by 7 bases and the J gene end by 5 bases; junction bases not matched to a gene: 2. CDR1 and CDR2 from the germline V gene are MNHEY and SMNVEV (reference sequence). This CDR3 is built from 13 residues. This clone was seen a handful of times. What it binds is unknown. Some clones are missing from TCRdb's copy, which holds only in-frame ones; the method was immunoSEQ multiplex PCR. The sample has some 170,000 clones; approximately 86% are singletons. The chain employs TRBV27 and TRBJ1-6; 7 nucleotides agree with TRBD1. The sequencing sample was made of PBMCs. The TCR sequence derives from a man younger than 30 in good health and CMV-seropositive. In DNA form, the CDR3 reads TGTGCCAGCAACGACAGGGATAATTCACCCCTCCACTTT. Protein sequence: CASNDRDNSPLHF.